The 25 T cell receptor beta chains below all came from one sample that was sequenced in a study of CD8 T cells in ankylosing spondylitis. TCRdb ran MiXCR on the 5' RACE reads and lists one entry per CDR3 protein. The sample lists about 330,000 distinct CDR3 sequences; approximately 8% were seen once. No antigens are known for them. Findings and caveats of the study: Characteristic, it appeared, of ankylosing spondylitis blood was a TCR beta motif of fewer than 10 highly homologous variants.

Sequencing was performed on blood, either unsorted or a sorted T cell fraction (not recorded which). These receptor sequences come from a male donor with ankylosing spondylitis.

The chain employs TRBV5-1 and TRBJ2-1; 11 bases are a match to TRBD2. Germline V gives CDR1 SGHRS, CDR2 YFSETQ. This CDR3 region has 15 residues. V was clipped by 2 bases and J by 8 bases; unmatched bases: 6. CDR3 loop: CASSLTSGRWDEQFF. CDR3 nucleotide sequence: TGCGCCAGCAGCTTAACTAGCGGGAGATGGGATGAGCAGTTCTTC.

This clonotype has ten or more counts. The J gene is TRBJ1-1, the V gene TRBV7-3; the D gene is possibly TRBD1 (6 bases). This CDR3 has 18 amino acids. Germline CDR1 reads SGHTA; CDR2 reads FQGTGA. The V end lost 5 bases, the J end lost 1 base, and 23 bases lay between the germline ends. The chain's CDR3 is CASSPYPTQTGQNTEAFF. The DNA of the CDR3 is TGTGCCAGCAGCCCCTATCCTACCCAGACAGGCCAGAACACTGAAGCTTTCTTT.

The sample holds a few counts of this clonotype. The rearrangement joins TRBV28 to TRBJ2-1; D gene uncertain. Germline V CDR1 and CDR2: MDHEN, SYDVKM. Trimming stripped 4 bases from V and 6 bases from J, with 13 bases between. This CDR3 comprises 14 residues. The CDR3 bases are TGTGCCAGCAGTTCGCAGAAGCCGCGCAATGAGCAGTTCTTC. Residues: CASSSQKPRNEQFF.

This clonotype has just a few counts. The chain recombines TRBV28 with TRBJ2-5; either TRBD1 or TRBD2 may supply D (6 bases each). The germline V and J ends were trimmed by 4 bases and 5 bases, with 17 bases remaining between them. Germline-derived CDR1 and CDR2 are MDHEN and SYDVKM. The CDR3 is 15 residues long. The CDR3 here is CASSSVLGGRETQYF. The DNA for the CDR3 is TGTGCCAGCAGTTCCGTCCTCGGGGGCCGGGAGACCCAGTACTTC.

This chain links TRBV19 with TRBJ1-1, with a possible D match to TRBD1 (5 bases). This CDR3 spans 15 amino acids. V lost 5 bases to trimming and J lost 8 bases, with 21 bases between them. Germline V lookup: CDR1 LNHDA, CDR2 SQIVND (reference sequence). CDR3 sequence (DNA): TGTGCCAGTAGTTCTCCCCGACGGCCCTGGGGGGAAGCTTTCTTT. Protein: CASSSPRRPWGEAFF.

The gene calls are TRBV27 and TRBJ2-1; D remains unclear. Deletions cut 3 bases from V and 7 bases from J, with 7 bases between. CDR1 and CDR2 (germline): MNHEY, SMNVEV (reference sequence). This CDR3 is built from 12 residues. The CDR3 protein is CASSFSSNEQFF. In DNA, the CDR3 is TGTGCCAGCAGTTTCTCGTCGAATGAGCAGTTCTTC.

The sample holds many counts of this clonotype. The chain uses TRBV12-3 or TRBV12-4 and TRBJ2-1; TRBD2 is a possible D gene (5 bases). The V gene lost 1 base and the J gene lost 2 bases, with 9 bases spanning the gap. The CDR3 length is 15 residues. CDR3 nucleotide sequence: TGTGCCAGCAGTTTAGTAGCGACTACCTACAATGAGCAGTTCTTC. It is translated as CASSLVATTYNEQFF.

This clonotype appeared a few times. This chain connects TRBV5-1 to TRBJ2-2; weak D call: TRBD1 (5 bases). CDR1 and CDR2 from the germline V gene are SGHRS and YFSETQ. This CDR3 comprises 15 residues. V lost 4 bases, J lost 3 bases, and 13 bases lay in between. This chain's CDR3 is CASSRTVTDTGELFF. CDR3 nucleotides: TGCGCCAGCAGCCGAACCGTGACAGACACCGGGGAGCTGTTTTTT.

This chain uses TRBV18 with TRBJ2-7, with unresolved D. Trimming left V 0 bases short and J 3 bases short, with 6 bases between. The V gene's germline CDR1 is KGHSH and CDR2 LQKENI. The CDR3 is made up of 13 amino acids. In DNA form, the CDR3 reads TGTGCCAGCTCACCACCGTCAGTCTACGAGCAGTACTTC. Amino acid sequence: CASSPPSVYEQYF.

Only a few counts were recorded for this clonotype. The chain employs TRBV29-1 and TRBJ1-1; TRBD1 matches 7 bases. V shed 4 bases, J shed 8 bases, and the junction held 7 bases outside the gene matches. Germline V gene sequence: CDR1 SQVTM, CDR2 ANQGSEA. The CDR3 is 12 amino acids. DNA for the CDR3: TGCAGCGTTGTCCGGGACAGCCAAGAAGCTTTCTTT. Translating it yields CSVVRDSQEAFF.

This chain uses TRBV10-3 with TRBJ2-6, with a possible D match to TRBD1 (6 bases). This CDR3 spans 17 amino acids. CDR1 and CDR2 from the germline V gene are ENHRY and SYGVKD. With 2 bases removed from V and 2 bases from J, the gap between germline ends came to 13 bases. This CDR3 reads CAISERGNPPGANVLTF. The CDR3 DNA follows: TGTGCCATCAGTGAGAGGGGGAACCCTCCTGGGGCCAACGTCCTGACTTTC.

This clonotype occurred a few times. The chain employs TRBV10-3 and TRBJ1-3; D is unclear. CDR1 is ENHRY, CDR2 SYGVKD, per germline. V lost 6 bases and J lost 2, with 14 bases in between. The length of the CDR3 is 15 residues. For the CDR3, the DNA is TGTGCCATCAGGAATTCCGCCCCCACTGGAAACACCATATATTTT. Translated: CAIRNSAPTGNTIYF.

This clonotype was recorded a few times. The chain couples TRBV12-3 or TRBV12-4 to TRBJ2-2; TRBD1 matches 11 bases. Unmatched junction bases numbered 8, after V lost 4 bases and J lost 7 bases. The CDR3 is made up of 16 amino acids. CDR3: CASSSGQGAWSGELFF. CDR3 in DNA: TGTGCCAGCAGTTCCGGACAGGGGGCATGGAGCGGGGAGCTGTTTTTT.

In its sample, this clonotype was seen many times. J is TRBJ2-1 and V is TRBV12-3 or TRBV12-4, with 8 bases that match TRBD1. This CDR3 has 15 residues. The V segment lost 5 bases and the J segment 0 bases; nucleotides outside the gene matches: 3. The CDR3 spells CASSDTGGSYNEQFF. DNA of the CDR3: TGTGCCAGCAGTGATACAGGGGGCTCCTACAATGAGCAGTTCTTC.

Only a few counts were recorded for this clonotype. CDR3: CASRPRGSEGYTF. The DNA for the CDR3 is TGTGCCAGCAGGCCAAGAGGCTCGGAGGGCTACACCTTC. V and J are TRBV5-8 and TRBJ1-2, with D unclear. This CDR3 is 13 amino acids long. Trimming stripped 5 bases from V and 8 bases from J, with 16 bases between. The germline gives CDR1 SGHTS, CDR2 YDEGEE. The variable domain in full, with the rest retrieved from reference TRBV5-8 and TRBJ1-2, is EAGVTQSPTHLIKTRGQQATLRCSPISGHTSVYWYQQALGLGLQFLLWYDEGEERNRGNFPPRFSGRQFPNYSSELNVNALELEDSALYLCASRPRGSEGYTFGSGTRLTVV.

In its sample, this clonotype was seen a few times. The rearrangement links TRBV30 to TRBJ2-2, with TRBD2 matching 8 bases. The CDR3 extends over 15 amino acids. Germline loops: CDR1 GTSNPN, CDR2 SVGIG (reference sequence). V trimming: 1 base; J trimming: 3 bases; junction bases outside the gene matches: 4. The CDR3 sequence: CAWSGGLADTGELFF. DNA for the CDR3: TGTGCCTGGAGTGGAGGACTAGCTGACACCGGGGAGCTGTTTTTT.

This clonotype was observed a handful of times. V is TRBV5-1 and J is TRBJ2-1; the match to TRBD2 covers 7 bases. The CDR3 runs 19 residues. From germline, CDR1 is SGHRS and CDR2 YFSETQ. The V gene end was trimmed by 0 bases and the J gene end by 2 bases; junction bases not matched to a gene: 14. CDR3 coding DNA: TGCGCCAGCAGCTTGGTCCCTAGCGGAAGTGATGGGCCCTACAATGAGCAGTTCTTC. It is translated as CASSLVPSGSDGPYNEQFF. Together with reference TRBV5-1 and TRBJ2-1, the CDR3 gives the full variable domain: KAGVTQTPRYLIKTRGQQVTLSCSPISGHRSVSWYQQTPGQGLQFLFEYFSETQRNKGNFPGRFSGRQFSNSRSEMNVSTLELGDSALYLCASSLVPSGSDGPYNEQFFGPGTRLTVL.

This clonotype was observed a few times. This chain joins TRBV10-3 and TRBJ2-1; D may be TRBD2 (7 bases). The germline V and J ends were trimmed by 0 bases and 1 base, with 19 bases remaining between them. The CDR3 contains 19 residues. CDR1 ENHRY and CDR2 SYGVKD come from the germline V gene. The CDR3 region is CAISESRRGGSTSYNEQFF. CDR3 DNA sequence: TGTGCCATCAGTGAGTCTAGGAGGGGGGGATCAACATCCTACAATGAGCAGTTCTTC.

The chain combines TRBV11-1 with TRBJ2-5; tentative D call: TRBD1 (5 bases). The ends were cut back, 8 bases at V and 3 bases at J, with 19 bases in the middle. This CDR3 has 15 amino acids. Germline assignment: CDR1 SGHAT and CDR2 FQDESV (reference sequence). The CDR3 coding sequence is TGTGCCAGCGAGCAGGGATACGGTAAGGAAGAGACCCAGTACTTC. Translation gives CASEQGYGKEETQYF.

The chain couples TRBV19 to TRBJ2-1; 7 bases are a match to TRBD2. This CDR3 has 18 residues. Germline loops: CDR1 LNHDA, CDR2 SQIVND (reference sequence). Trimming took 2 bases from V and 5 from J; bases not matched to a gene: 15. The CDR3 DNA reads as TGTGCCAGTAGTATATCTCCCCCGCGGCTAGCGGAGCACAATGAGCAGTTCTTC. Encoded protein: CASSISPPRLAEHNEQFF. The whole variable domain, filled in from reference TRBV19 and TRBJ2-1, reads DGGITQSPKYLFRKEGQNVTLSCEQNLNHDAMYWYRQDPGQGLRLIYYSQIVNDFQKGDIAEGYSVSREKKESFPLTVTSAQKNPTAFYLCASSISPPRLAEHNEQFFGPGTRLTVL.

The chain recombines TRBV6-2 or TRBV6-3 with TRBJ1-5; the D is unclear. Germline CDR1 is MNHEY and CDR2 is SVGEGT. The CDR3 covers 14 residues. Trimming removed 0 bases at V and 6 bases at J, with 9 bases between. CDR3 residues: CASSYSEGGQPQHF. CDR3 DNA sequence: TGTGCCAGCAGTTACTCGGAGGGCGGTCAGCCCCAGCATTTT.

This clonotype was recorded a few times. The V gene is TRBV6-1, the J gene TRBJ2-7; 8 nucleotides align to TRBD2. The CDR3 is made up of 14 amino acids. Germline CDR1 and CDR2: MNHNS and SASEGT. V gave up 7 bases and J gave up 7 bases; unmatched junction bases: 12. The CDR3 region is CASTGTGGSREQYF. The CDR3, as DNA: TGTGCCAGCACGGGGACGGGAGGGTCCCGGGAGCAGTACTTC.

The gene calls are TRBV7-2 and TRBJ2-1; 12 bases match TRBD2. Trimming removed 5 bases from V and 9 bases from J; junction bases left unmatched: 14. The CDR3 sequence is 17 residues long. The V gene's germline CDR1 is SGHTA and CDR2 FQGNSA. The DNA of the CDR3 is TGTGCCAGCAGCCCACCCACACCTAGCGGGAGGGCCGGTGAGCAGTTCTTC. It specifies CASSPPTPSGRAGEQFF.

The sample holds many counts of this clonotype. The rearrangement links TRBV18 to TRBJ2-5; 7 bases map to TRBD2. Germline assignment: CDR1 KGHSH and CDR2 LQKENI. The junction had 7 bases not matched to a gene; V was cut back by 2 bases and J by 1 base. The CDR3 extends over 16 amino acids. The chain's CDR3 is CASSPFSGLLQETQYF. The CDR3, as DNA: TGTGCCAGCTCACCATTTAGCGGGTTACTCCAAGAGACCCAGTACTTC.

This clonotype has only a few counts. This chain joins TRBV4-2 and TRBJ2-3; a possible D gene is TRBD2 (6 bases). This CDR3 region has 14 residues. V shed 8 bases and J shed 2 bases, with 14 bases lying between them. Germline V gene data show CDR1 as LGHNA and CDR2 as YNFKEQ. DNA of the CDR3: TGTGCCAGCGGGCTGGGGGAGGACACAGATACGCAGTATTTT. It encodes CASGLGEDTDTQYF.